This is a list of T cell receptor beta chains from one sample in a study of cytomegalovirus exposure and HLA in healthy donors. Repertoires were generated with immunoSEQ multiplex PCR, while TCRdb's copy carries only in-frame clones and drops some. The sample has about 160,000 clones; over 60% are singletons. The source material was PBMCs. Source of these receptors: a woman aged 50 to 60 in good health and CMV-seropositive. Each CDR3 is given with its conserved first and last residue. D genes are given only for firm matches. Clone size is shown for a subset of rows, as once, few, many or a class of expanded clone.

v_call,d_call,clone_size,j_call,cdr3_nt,cdr3_aa
TRBV15,TRBD2,NA,TRBJ2-5,TGTGCCACCAGCAGCCCGGGACTATCACTAGAGACCCAGTACTTC,CATSSPGLSLETQYF
TRBV28,TRBD1,NA,TRBJ1-5,TGTGCCAGCAGTTTAATGGGACAGAACAATCAGCCCCAGCATTTT,CASSLMGQNNQPQHF
TRBV28,TRBD2,NA,TRBJ2-7,TGTGCCAGCAGTTTACTCAGTAGCGGGGTGACCTACGAGCAGTACTTC,CASSLLSSGVTYEQYF
TRBV4-3,NA,NA,TRBJ2-1,TGCGCCAGCAGCCAAGTCACCGGCGGCGATGAGCAGTTCTTC,CASSQVTGGDEQFF
TRBV5-1,TRBD1,NA,TRBJ1-1,TGCGCCAGCAGCTGGGGGACAGGAGAGAACACTGAAGCTTTCTTT,CASSWGTGENTEAFF
TRBV2,TRBD2,NA,TRBJ2-1,TGTGCCAGCCATTTGCGGGAGGGCCGCAATGAGCAGTTCTTC,CASHLREGRNEQFF
TRBV5-1,NA,NA,TRBJ2-7,TGCGCCAGCAGCCCCGGGGGTAGCCAAACCTCCTACGAGCAGTACTTC,CASSPGGSQTSYEQYF
TRBV19,TRBD1,few,TRBJ1-5,TGTGCCAGTAGCCCGACGCCAGGGGGGTACAGCAATCAGCCCCAGCATTTT,CASSPTPGGYSNQPQHF
TRBV6-5,TRBD1,NA,TRBJ2-5,TGTGCCAGCCAGCGAACAGGGGGTCTTGAGACCCAGTACTTC,CASQRTGGLETQYF
TRBV19,NA,NA,TRBJ2-3,TGTGCCAGTACAACCAGCGCCGGCGCAGATACGCAGTATTTT,CASTTSAGADTQYF
TRBV5-6,TRBD1,NA,TRBJ2-2,TGTGCCAGCAGCTTACAGGGGGCGAACACCGGGGAGCTGTTTTTT,CASSLQGANTGELFF
TRBV4-1,NA,few,TRBJ2-3,TGCGCCAGCAGCCAAGTGGGACTCCTCACAGATACGCAGTATTTT,CASSQVGLLTDTQYF